This is a list of T cell receptor beta chains from one sample in a study of CD4+ T cells in melanoma. Libraries were prepared by immunoSEQ multiplex PCR; TCRdb keeps only in-frame clonotypes and omits some of them. The sample holds about 140,000 clones, about nine tenths seen once. The origin of the receptors is a human donor with melanoma. CDR3s include the opening cysteine and the closing phenylalanine or tryptophan. The order of the fields is V gene, J gene, D gene, clone size, CDR3 DNA, CDR3 protein. D genes are given only for firm matches. Some rows have no size entry. The others give once, few or many, or a class for an expanded clone.

TRBV29-1	TRBJ2-3	.	.	TGCAGCGTTCGCCCAGGGGCCCTCACAGATACGCAGTATTTT	CSVRPGALTDTQYF
TRBV4-1	TRBJ2-3	.	.	TGCGCCAGCAGCCTCCGTAGCACAGATACGCAGTATTTT	CASSLRSTDTQYF
TRBV5-4	TRBJ1-4	.	.	TGTGCCAGCAGCTTGGCCCCAGCTGGCGAAAAACTGTTTTTT	CASSLAPAGEKLFF
TRBV7-2	TRBJ1-3	TRBD1	.	TGTGCCAGCACCGACCCGGCCCGGGACAGCTCTGGAAACACCATATATTTT	CASTDPARDSSGNTIYF
TRBV7-9	TRBJ1-4	.	.	TGTGCCAGCAGCGTCTCCGGATCAGGGTTCACTAATGAAAAACTGTTTTTT	CASSVSGSGFTNEKLFF
TRBV7-9	TRBJ1-2	.	once	TGTGCCAGCAGCCAACTGGGGGGCCCCGCTAACTATGGCTACACCTTC	CASSQLGGPANYGYTF
TRBV12-5	TRBJ1-3	.	.	TGTGCTAGCCGGGGTGGTGGAAACACCATATATTTT	CASRGGGNTIYF
TRBV5-6	TRBJ1-4	TRBD1	.	TGTGCCAGCAGCTGGGGACAGGGGGAAAAACTGTTTTTT	CASSWGQGEKLFF
TRBV29-1	TRBJ2-7	.	.	TGCAGCGTGGAGGGTGACGGAACCTACGAGCAGTACTTC	CSVEGDGTYEQYF
TRBV5-1	TRBJ1-2	TRBD1	.	TGCGCCAGCAGCCCGACGGGACAGCAGTATGGCTACACCTTC	CASSPTGQQYGYTF
TRBV13	TRBJ2-3	.	.	TGTGCCAGCGCGCTTCAGTCAGATACGCAGTATTTT	CASALQSDTQYF
TRBV5-6	TRBJ2-1	.	.	TGTGCCAGCAGCTTTGATCGACATTCGGCAAAGGGGAATGAGCAGTTCTTC	CASSFDRHSAKGNEQFF
TRBV25-1	TRBJ2-7	TRBD1	.	TGTGCCAGCAGTGACTCGACAGGGGGCGCGGGGTACGAGCAGTACTTC	CASSDSTGGAGYEQYF
TRBV13	TRBJ2-7	.	.	TGTGCCACCAGCGGAAGCTCCTACGAGCAGTACTTC	CATSGSSYEQYF
TRBV30	TRBJ2-7	.	.	TGTGCCTGGAGTAGACCAGGCCCCATCCCCTACGAGCAGTACTTC	CAWSRPGPIPYEQYF
TRBV7-3	TRBJ2-7	.	.	TGTGCCAGCAGCTCGGGACCGCTCGACGAGCAGTACTTC	CASSSGPLDEQYF
TRBV5-1	TRBJ2-1	.	.	TGCGCCAGCCGCACTCAGCTGACGGGGGGCCCAACTATCAATGAGCAGTTCTTC	CASRTQLTGGPTINEQFF